These T cell receptor beta chains were read from a single sample in a study of CD8+ T cells in alopecia areata. The protocol was immunoSEQ multiplex PCR, while the TCRdb copy is restricted to in-frame clones and leaves out a portion. The data show about 150,000 clones, approximately 60% seen once. The specimen was CD8+ T cells sorted from blood. The receptor set was obtained from a human donor in good health. The CDR3 runs from the conserved cysteine through the conserved F or W. The D gene is left open where the match is weak. Rows may omit the clone size; those that give it use once, few, many or a size class.

v_call,d_call,clone_size,j_call,cdr3_nt,cdr3_aa
TRBV30,-,-,TRBJ2-2,TGTGCCTGGAGTGAAGCAGGGACCGGGGAGCTGTTTTTT,CAWSEAGTGELFF
TRBV27,TRBD1,few,TRBJ2-7,TGTGCCAGCAAAGTCCCGACAGGGGGCGACTCCTACGAGCAGTACTTC,CASKVPTGGDSYEQYF
TRBV6-6,-,few,TRBJ1-3,TGTGCCAGCAGACCTCACGGGGGCGGTGGAAACACCATATATTTT,CASRPHGGGGNTIYF
TRBV11-2,-,-,TRBJ2-7,TGTGCCAGCAGCCGAGGGTGGGTCTACGAGCAGTACTTC,CASSRGWVYEQYF
TRBV9,-,-,TRBJ1-3,TGTGCCAGCAGCCCGACCGGGGCTGGAAACACCATATATTTT,CASSPTGAGNTIYF
TRBV20-1,-,few,TRBJ2-1,TGCAGTGCTCGGTCATACAATGAGCAGTTCTTC,CSARSYNEQFF
TRBV5-1,-,-,TRBJ2-5,TGCGCCAGCTCCTCCGGCGCCTTTGAGACCCAGTACTTC,CASSSGAFETQYF
TRBV7-9,-,few,TRBJ2-1,TGTGCCAGCAGCGTCCCGGCACAGGGAGTTGGCAATGAGCAGTTCTTC,CASSVPAQGVGNEQFF
TRBV4-1,-,-,TRBJ2-7,TGCGCCAGCAGCCCAGGACCGTTAGACTACGAGCAGTACTTC,CASSPGPLDYEQYF
TRBV11-3,TRBD2,-,TRBJ2-5,TGTGCCAGCAGCCATTCTGCGCCACTAGCGGACCAAGAGACCCAGTACTTC,CASSHSAPLADQETQYF
TRBV7-7,TRBD1,-,TRBJ2-5,TGTGCCAGCAGCCCAGACAGGGGCCAAGAGACCCAGTACTTC,CASSPDRGQETQYF
TRBV11-2,TRBD1,-,TRBJ2-5,TGTGCCAGCAGCCTCCTGCGGGACAGGGGTGGAAAAGAGACCCAGTACTTC,CASSLLRDRGGKETQYF
TRBV29-1,TRBD1,few,TRBJ1-1,TGCAGCGTTGAAAGCCCCGACAGGGGGACCGAAGCTTTCTTT,CSVESPDRGTEAFF
TRBV7-9,-,-,TRBJ2-7,TGTGCCAGCAGCTTCGGACTCGAGCAGTACTTC,CASSFGLEQYF
TRBV13,-,few,TRBJ1-5,TGTGCCAGCAGCCGCGGAAGCAATCAGCCCCAGCATTTT,CASSRGSNQPQHF
TRBV7-9,-,-,TRBJ1-1,TGTGCCAGCAGCAAGGGACACGGGATTGAAGCTTTCTTT,CASSKGHGIEAFF
TRBV27,-,-,TRBJ2-3,TGTGCCAGCAGTTCCGTGGTGGGCTACACAGATACGCAGTATTTT,CASSSVVGYTDTQYF
TRBV30,TRBD1,-,TRBJ1-3,TGTGCCTGGAGGCCGTCAGGGGGATTTCTTTCTGGAAACACCATATATTTT,CAWRPSGGFLSGNTIYF
TRBV2,TRBD1,few,TRBJ2-1,TGTGCCAGCAGGACCCCTAGGCGGTCCGACAGGGCCGACGGGGAGCAGTTCTTC,CASRTPRRSDRADGEQFF
TRBV6-1,-,-,TRBJ2-1,TGTGCCAGCAGTGTCCCCTTCGGGAGAGACAATGAGCAGTTCTTC,CASSVPFGRDNEQFF
TRBV20-1,-,-,TRBJ2-7,TGCAGTGCCCTCCTCGGCTACGAGCAGTACTTC,CSALLGYEQYF
TRBV30,-,once,TRBJ2-5,TGTGCCTGGATGGGGGGAATGGAGACCCAGTACTTC,CAWMGGMETQYF
TRBV7-9,TRBD1,-,TRBJ1-4,TGTGCCAGCAGCTTGCGCCTTGGGGACAGGGCGCCTCATAATGAAAAACTGTTTTTT,CASSLRLGDRAPHNEKLFF
TRBV9,-,once,TRBJ2-7,TGTGCCAGCAGCGGCAGTGAGGGCGAGCAGTACTTC,CASSGSEGEQYF
TRBV7-9,TRBD1,-,TRBJ2-1,TGTGCCAGCAGCTCCGGGACAGGGGGATTCAATGAGCAGTTCTTC,CASSSGTGGFNEQFF
TRBV4-1,TRBD1,-,TRBJ2-6,TGCGCCAGCCAACAGGGGCCTGGGGCCAACGTCCTGACTTTC,CASQQGPGANVLTF
TRBV4-1,-,-,TRBJ2-7,TGCGCCAGCAGCCAAGTTGTCAGCCCCTACGAGCAGTACTTC,CASSQVVSPYEQYF
TRBV2,-,few,TRBJ2-4,TGTGCCAGCAGTGATGGGGGGCTCAGCAAAAACATTCAGTACTTC,CASSDGGLSKNIQYF
TRBV29-1,-,-,TRBJ1-2,TGCAGCGGATTCACAGGGAGTAACTATGGCTACACCTTC,CSGFTGSNYGYTF
TRBV4-1,-,-,TRBJ2-7,TGCGCCAGCAGCCAAGGAACTAGCTACGAGCAGTACTTC,CASSQGTSYEQYF
TRBV27,TRBD1,-,TRBJ2-7,TGTGCCAGCAGTTTATCCGGGACAGGGGGACACGAGCAGTACTTC,CASSLSGTGGHEQYF
TRBV20-1,-,-,TRBJ2-5,TGCAGTGCTAGTGGGCTAGCTGAGCAGTACTTC,CSASGLAEQYF
TRBV5-1,TRBD2,-,TRBJ2-1,TGCGCCAGCAGCTCCTGGAAAAATAGCGGGATCTCCTACAATGAGCAGTTCTTC,CASSSWKNSGISYNEQFF
TRBV6-5,TRBD1,-,TRBJ1-2,TGTGCCAGCAGTTCGGGACAGGTCTATGGCTACACCTTC,CASSSGQVYGYTF
TRBV29-1,TRBD1,-,TRBJ2-6,TGCAGCGTTGAAGTTTCCGGGACAGGATTCTCTGGGGCCAACGTCCTGACTTTC,CSVEVSGTGFSGANVLTF
TRBV5-1,-,-,TRBJ2-7,TGCGCCAGCAGCTCGGGGGACGGCTCCTACGAGCAGTACTTC,CASSSGDGSYEQYF
TRBV29-1,-,-,TRBJ2-5,TGCAGCGTTGAAGTCCTGGGACCGAACCAAGAGACCCAGTACTTC,CSVEVLGPNQETQYF
TRBV11-2,-,few,TRBJ1-1,TGTGCCAGCAGCTTAGCAAGGGTTGGGAACACTGAAGCTTTCTTT,CASSLARVGNTEAFF
TRBV7-2,-,-,TRBJ2-3,TGTGCCAGCAGCATACAGAGTGGGGCTACAGATACGCAGTATTTT,CASSIQSGATDTQYF
TRBV5-1,TRBD2,-,TRBJ2-1,TGCGCCAGCAGCTTGAAGACTAGCGGGACTTACAATGAGCAGTTCTTC,CASSLKTSGTYNEQFF
TRBV13,-,medium-sized,TRBJ2-1,TGTGCCAGCAGCGTCCGGGGTGAGCAGTTCTTC,CASSVRGEQFF
TRBV9,-,-,TRBJ2-2,TGTGCCAGCAGCGTAGGAATCTCCGGGGAGCTGTTTTTT,CASSVGISGELFF
TRBV14,-,-,TRBJ2-2,TGTGCCAGCAGCCAAGAATCCGGGGAGCTGTTTTTT,CASSQESGELFF
TRBV2,-,-,TRBJ1-2,TGTGCCAGCAATAAGGGAACCTATGGCTACACCTTC,CASNKGTYGYTF
TRBV28,TRBD1,-,TRBJ2-7,TGTGCCAGCAGTTCCTCCAGGGGGAAGCAGTACTTC,CASSSSRGKQYF
TRBV19,-,-,TRBJ2-7,TGTGCCAGTTCTCATTTGGGGCCCTCCTACGAGCAGTACTTC,CASSHLGPSYEQYF
TRBV5-6,-,once,TRBJ1-4,TGTGCCAGCAGCATCGGACGCGAACTGTTTTTT,CASSIGRELFF
TRBV7-8,-,-,TRBJ1-1,TGTGCCAGCAGCTTAGGGTTTTTGAACACTGAAGCTTTCTTT,CASSLGFLNTEAFF
TRBV5-1,TRBD1,-,TRBJ1-2,TGCGCCAGCAGCTTGGCGACAGGGTCGGGCGGCTACACCTTC,CASSLATGSGGYTF
TRBV9,-,few,TRBJ2-1,TGTGCCAGCAGCGTAGAAGGCAGAGTGGATGAGCAGTTCTTC,CASSVEGRVDEQFF
TRBV9,-,-,TRBJ2-6,TGTGCCAGCAGCGCGCCAACTGGGGCCAACGTCCTGACTTTC,CASSAPTGANVLTF
TRBV5-6,-,-,TRBJ1-1,TGTGCCAGCAGCTTGCCCAGCGCGGGGAGTTACACTGAAGCTTTCTTT,CASSLPSAGSYTEAFF
TRBV2,-,-,TRBJ2-1,TGTGCCAGCAGTGAAGGGGGTAAGGGCGCCCTAAGCTCCTACAATGAGCAGTTCTTC,CASSEGGKGALSSYNEQFF
TRBV14,-,-,TRBJ2-7,TGTGCCAGCAGCCAGGGTGCAGGGGAACCCTACGAGCAGTACTTC,CASSQGAGEPYEQYF
TRBV6-5,-,-,TRBJ2-7,TGTGCCAGCGGGGAGCGGGTTAGCTCCTACGAGCAGTACTTC,CASGERVSSYEQYF
TRBV9,-,-,TRBJ1-2,TGTGCCAGCAGAGCGACCCCGGGCGGCTACACCTTC,CASRATPGGYTF
TRBV9,-,-,TRBJ2-7,TGTGCCAGCAGCGTCCGGGGGAGCTCCTACGAGCAGTACTTC,CASSVRGSSYEQYF
TRBV27,-,-,TRBJ2-7,TGTGCCAGCGGCAGCGGGCTCTCCTACGAGCAGTACTTC,CASGSGLSYEQYF
TRBV11-2,TRBD2,few,TRBJ2-1,TGTGCCAGCAGCCTGACTAGCGGAGCCAATGAGCAGTTCTTC,CASSLTSGANEQFF
TRBV4-1,-,-,TRBJ1-1,TGCGCCAGCAGCCAAGAATGGCAGAACACTGAAGCTTTCTTT,CASSQEWQNTEAFF